Listed below are T cell receptor beta chains from one sample, sequenced in a study of T cell repertoires in cytomegalovirus infection. Which antigens these TCRs recognize remains unknown. TCRdb fed the reads into MiXCR, producing one record per CDR3 protein. The data hold some 50,000 distinct CDR3 sequences, with about 20% observed a single time. Here the sequenced sample was CD8+ T cells from cultured PBMCs, taken from culture after CMV antigen stimulation. The receptors stem from a human donor in good health (CMV status not recorded). Some clones in this sample may be carry-over from other donors' samples. CDR3s include the opening cysteine and the closing phenylalanine or tryptophan. A D gene is named only where the DNA matches it firmly. Not all rows give a size; the values are once, few, many and, for expanded clones, a class.

V gene	clone size	J gene	D gene	CDR3 protein	CDR3 DNA
TRBV28	NA	TRBJ1-2	NA	CASSLSDPGLGYTF	TGTGCCAGCAGTTTATCGGATCCAGGCCTCGGCTACACCTTC
TRBV7-8	few	TRBJ2-5	TRBD1	CASSGGQETQYF	TGTGCCAGTTCAGGGGGCCAAGAGACCCAGTACTTC
TRBV5-4	NA	TRBJ1-2	TRBD1	CASSLDVRDRAYYGYTF	TGTGCCAGCAGCTTGGACGTTCGGGACAGGGCATACTATGGCTACACCTTC
TRBV7-2	NA	TRBJ1-6	NA	CASSLGGSSPLHF	TGTGCCAGCAGCTTGGGAGGATCATCACCCCTCCACTTT
TRBV28	few	TRBJ1-1	NA	CASTLGQHTEAFF	TGTGCCAGCACCCTAGGACAGCACACTGAAGCTTTCTTT
TRBV6-5	few	TRBJ1-5	TRBD1	CASSLRQGFRQPQHF	TGTGCCAGCAGCCTTAGACAGGGGTTTCGACAGCCCCAGCATTTT
TRBV7-6	NA	TRBJ2-1	NA	CASSTGLHEQFF	TGTGCCAGCAGCACGGGACTTCATGAGCAGTTCTTC
TRBV28	NA	TRBJ1-2	NA	CASSLVSYGYTF	TGTGCCAGCAGTTTAGTCTCCTATGGCTACACCTTC
TRBV7-2	NA	TRBJ1-5	NA	CASSLGGHQPQHF	TGTGCCAGCAGCTTGGGGGGGCATCAGCCCCAGCATTTT
TRBV7-8	NA	TRBJ2-2	NA	CASSYPGPSNTGELFF	TGTGCCAGCAGCTATCCAGGCCCTTCGAACACCGGGGAGCTGTTTTTT
TRBV6-2/TRBV6-3	few	TRBJ2-3	NA	CASSYSWDTQYF	TGTGCCAGCAGTTACTCCTGGGATACGCAGTATTTT
TRBV6-5	few	TRBJ1-6	TRBD1	CASSRTGGSNSPLHF	TGTGCCAGCAGTCGGACAGGGGGATCTAATTCACCCCTCCACTTT
TRBV11-2	few	TRBJ2-3	TRBD2	CASSFSPLSGPSADTGGDTQYF	TGTGCCAGCAGCTTTTCCCCGCTTTCAGGGCCTAGCGCCGACACGGGGGGAGATACGCAGTATTTT
TRBV6-1	many	TRBJ1-5	NA	CASSEIPGANQPQHF	TGTGCCAGCAGTGAAATTCCAGGGGCCAATCAGCCCCAGCATTTT
TRBV7-2	few	TRBJ1-5	NA	CASSLDSYSNQPQHF	TGTGCCAGCAGCTTGGACAGCTATAGCAATCAGCCCCAGCATTTT
TRBV7-9	NA	TRBJ2-7	NA	CASSSRGSPYEQYF	TGTGCCAGCAGCTCCCGGGGGTCCCCCTACGAGCAGTACTTC
TRBV7-9	few	TRBJ1-1	NA	CASSYRPEAFF	TGTGCCAGCAGCTACCGGCCTGAAGCTTTCTTT
TRBV4-1	few	TRBJ2-1	NA	CASSQGNDNEQFF	TGCGCCAGCAGCCAGGGGAACGACAATGAGCAGTTCTTC
TRBV10-3	NA	TRBJ2-7	NA	CAIMQRNSPSYEQYF	TGTGCCATCATGCAACGGAATTCGCCCTCCTACGAGCAGTACTTC
TRBV7-9	few	TRBJ1-2	NA	CASSLVSAGANYGYTF	TGTGCCAGCAGCTTAGTCTCGGCAGGAGCTAACTATGGCTACACCTTC
TRBV24-1	NA	TRBJ2-3	TRBD1	CATSDPSTGSTDTQYF	TGTGCCACCAGTGACCCTTCGACAGGGTCCACAGATACGCAGTATTTT
TRBV10-3	few	TRBJ2-1	NA	CAISELQVNEQFF	TGTGCCATCAGTGAATTACAGGTAAATGAGCAGTTCTTC
TRBV7-6	NA	TRBJ2-2	NA	CASSLGPTGELFF	TGTGCCAGCAGCTTAGGACCAACCGGGGAGCTGTTTTTT
TRBV7-2	few	TRBJ2-7	TRBD1	CASSPGTGDYEQYF	TGTGCCAGCAGCCCCGGGACAGGGGACTACGAGCAGTACTTC
TRBV5-6	NA	TRBJ2-7	NA	CASSLARLGTSYEQYF	TGTGCTAGCAGCCTCGCCAGGTTGGGGACCTCCTACGAGCAGTACTTC
TRBV7-8	NA	TRBJ1-2	NA	CASSPLGGPGYTF	TGTGCCAGCAGCCCCCTGGGGGGTCCTGGCTACACCTTC
TRBV7-2	NA	TRBJ2-1	TRBD2	CASRGREGRAYNEQFF	TGTGCCAGCAGGGGTCGGGAGGGCCGAGCCTACAATGAGCAGTTCTTC
TRBV6-5	NA	TRBJ2-5	NA	CASGLGGETQYF	TGTGCCAGCGGTCTAGGGGGGGAGACCCAGTACTTC
TRBV7-9	few	TRBJ1-2	TRBD1	CASSLEGGQESYGYTF	TGTGCCAGCAGCTTAGAAGGGGGACAGGAAAGCTATGGCTACACCTTC
TRBV7-2	NA	TRBJ2-3	NA	CASSFDGGTTDTQYF	TGTGCCAGCAGCTTTGACGGGGGTACTACAGATACGCAGTATTTT
TRBV6-2/TRBV6-3	few	TRBJ1-1	NA	CASTNPGAEAFF	TGTGCCAGCACCAACCCCGGCGCTGAAGCTTTCTTT
TRBV4-1	NA	TRBJ2-1	TRBD1	CASSAQGAQDEQFF	TGCGCCAGCAGCGCACAGGGGGCGCAGGATGAGCAGTTCTTC
TRBV29-1	NA	TRBJ2-1	NA	CSVPDPGGSYNEQFF	TGCAGCGTTCCGGACCCTGGCGGCTCCTACAATGAGCAGTTCTTC
TRBV12-5	NA	TRBJ2-2	NA	CASGLVPTGRTYTGELFF	TGTGCTAGTGGTTTGGTACCCACAGGGAGGACGTACACCGGGGAGCTGTTTTTT
TRBV7-2	few	TRBJ2-5	TRBD2	CASSLDSGGQETQYF	TGTGCCAGCAGCTTAGATTCGGGAGGGCAAGAGACCCAGTACTTC
TRBV20-1	NA	TRBJ1-6	TRBD1	CSARAGGSDPF	TGCAGTGCTAGGGCAGGGGGCTCAGATCCTTTT
TRBV28	NA	TRBJ2-1	NA	CASRTPALPSGEQFF	TGTGCCAGCAGGACTCCGGCCTTGCCCTCCGGCGAGCAGTTCTTC
TRBV7-2	NA	TRBJ2-1	NA	CAGGSRVLPYNEQFF	TGTGCCGGCGGCTCGCGGGTTCTACCTTACAATGAGCAGTTCTTC
TRBV7-2	few	TRBJ2-2	TRBD1	CASSLSLGTGRNTGELFF	TGTGCCAGCAGCTTATCGTTAGGGACAGGGAGGAACACCGGGGAGCTGTTTTTT
TRBV27	NA	TRBJ2-3	TRBD2	CASSSLPPGLAGRGRDTQYF	TGTGCCAGCAGTTCCCTCCCTCCGGGACTAGCGGGCCGGGGGCGAGATACGCAGTATTTT
TRBV29-1	few	TRBJ2-1	TRBD2	CSLSPLAGDPNEQFF	TGCAGCCTCTCCCCTCTAGCGGGAGACCCCAATGAGCAGTTCTTC
TRBV7-6	NA	TRBJ2-1	NA	CASSLASSSSYNEQFF	TGTGCCAGCAGCTTAGCGTCGTCGAGCTCCTACAATGAGCAGTTCTTC
TRBV7-6	NA	TRBJ1-1	TRBD1	CASGTDRNTEAFF	TGTGCCAGCGGGACAGATCGGAACACTGAAGCTTTCTTT
TRBV28	NA	TRBJ2-1	NA	CASRISVHEQFF	TGTGCCAGCAGGATCAGCGTCCATGAGCAGTTCTTC
TRBV5-1	NA	TRBJ2-5	TRBD2	CASSFDSGAPKETQYF	TGCGCCAGCAGCTTCGATAGCGGGGCCCCCAAAGAGACCCAGTACTTC
TRBV12-3/TRBV12-4	NA	TRBJ1-2	NA	CASSITQGNYGYTF	TGTGCCAGCAGTATAACCCAGGGGAACTATGGCTACACCTTC
TRBV4-1	few	TRBJ2-7	NA	CASSQIWDRGYNEQYF	TGCGCCAGCAGCCAAATTTGGGACCGGGGTTACAACGAGCAGTACTTC